The sample holds many counts of the clone carrying this T cell receptor beta chain. Its antigen is unknown. The sample originates from a study of Graves' ophthalmopathy and Graves' hyperthyroidism. Study-level points and caveats: Blood contained most expanded thyroid clonotypes exceeding 0.001 frequency.

The germline CDR1 and CDR2 sequences are MNHEY and SVGEGT. CDR3 length equals 15 residues. J gave up 4 bases and V 6 bases, and 10 bases lay outside the gene matches. TCR beta CDR3 amplification used RNA transcripts. Scientists carried out first-round RT-PCR using HTBI primers and then a second-round multiplex PCR. TCRdb analysed the multiplex PCR reads with MiXCR anew, one entry per CDR3 protein. The sample shows 340,000 or so distinct CDR3 sequences, about 17% of them seen only once. Moderate-to-severe activity, CAS ≥3, NOSPECS ≥4 and a duration under 3 months were seen in donors with ophthalmopathy. Diagnosis relied on clinical symptoms, serum thyroxine, TRAb, thyroid ultrasound and orbital computed tomography. PBMCs stemmed from around 9 ml of fresh peripheral blood.

The TCR originated in an adult man with Graves' ophthalmopathy. The material sequenced was peripheral blood. The chain couples TRBV6-2 or TRBV6-3 to TRBJ2-7; 9 bases map to TRBD1. CDR3 region: CASRTFTGGRYEQYF. The CDR3 coding sequence is TGTGCCAGCAGAACTTTTACAGGGGGCAGATACGAGCAGTACTTC.